This entry is about one TCR beta chain. The table came from immunoSEQ multiplex PCR; TCRdb's copy has only in-frame clones and leaves some out. The data show around 220,000 clones, with 70% to 90% seen just once and 1.5% held by the top ten. This sample was included in a study of blood T cell repertoires in COVID-19. V gave up 8 bases and J gave up 4 bases, with 12 bases separating them. CDR1 is MDHEN, CDR2 SYDVKM, per germline. This CDR3 is 13 amino acids long. The sample was peripheral blood. The receptor was isolated from a man in his late teens or twenties with active or convalescent COVID-19. This rearrangement joins TRBV28 to TRBJ1-3; D remains ambiguous. The CDR3 loop is CASLEGGGNTIYF. CDR3 nucleotides: TGTGCCAGCCTTGAAGGAGGCGGAAACACCATATATTTT.